This T cell receptor (beta chain) was retrieved from a study of response to subunit inactivated influenza vaccine. Study-wide findings and caveats: Each seasonal influenza vaccination, the authors suggested, recruits few new T cells.

V was clipped by 2 bases and J by 9 bases; unmatched bases: 6. The germline gives CDR1 MDHEN, CDR2 SYDVKM. The CDR3 has 13 residues. TCRdb re-called the RT-PCR reads with MiXCR, one entry per CDR3 protein. The table lists 650,000 or so distinct CDR3 sequences, 14% of them singletons, with around 7.6% in the top ten. This clonotype was counted a few times. Its cognate antigen is unknown. The source was PBMCs from blood, collected about 14 days before vaccination. The chain links TRBV28 to TRBJ1-1; 7 positions match TRBD1. The source is a man aged 50 or older who received an inactivated influenza vaccine. The CDR3, as DNA: TGTGCCAGCAGTTTAAACCCGGACAGGAAAGCTTTCTTT. Translating it yields CASSLNPDRKAFF.